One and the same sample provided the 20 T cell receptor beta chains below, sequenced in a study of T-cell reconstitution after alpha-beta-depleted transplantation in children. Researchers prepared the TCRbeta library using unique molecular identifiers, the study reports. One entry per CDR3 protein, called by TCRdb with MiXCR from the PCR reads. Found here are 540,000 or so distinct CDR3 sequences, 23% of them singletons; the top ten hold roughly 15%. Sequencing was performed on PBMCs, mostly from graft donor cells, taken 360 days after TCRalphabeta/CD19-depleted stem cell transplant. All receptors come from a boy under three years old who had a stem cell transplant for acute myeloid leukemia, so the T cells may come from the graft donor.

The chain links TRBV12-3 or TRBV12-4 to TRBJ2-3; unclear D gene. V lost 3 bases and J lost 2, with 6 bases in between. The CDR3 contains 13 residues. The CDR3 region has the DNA TGTGCCAGCAGTTTCCGGGCCACAGATACGCAGTATTTT. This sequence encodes CASSFRATDTQYF.

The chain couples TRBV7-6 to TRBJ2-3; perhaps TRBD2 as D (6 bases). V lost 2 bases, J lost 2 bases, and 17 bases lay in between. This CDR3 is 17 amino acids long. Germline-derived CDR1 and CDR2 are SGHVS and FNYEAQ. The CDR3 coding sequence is TGTGCCAGCAGCTTACCCCAGACTAGGATGAACACAGATACGCAGTATTTT. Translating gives CASSLPQTRMNTDTQYF.

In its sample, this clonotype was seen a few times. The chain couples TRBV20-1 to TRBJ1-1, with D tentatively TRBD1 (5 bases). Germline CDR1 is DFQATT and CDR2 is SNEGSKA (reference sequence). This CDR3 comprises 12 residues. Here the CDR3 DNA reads TGCATGCAGAGGGGATTGAACACTGAAGCTTTCTTT. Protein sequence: CMQRGLNTEAFF.

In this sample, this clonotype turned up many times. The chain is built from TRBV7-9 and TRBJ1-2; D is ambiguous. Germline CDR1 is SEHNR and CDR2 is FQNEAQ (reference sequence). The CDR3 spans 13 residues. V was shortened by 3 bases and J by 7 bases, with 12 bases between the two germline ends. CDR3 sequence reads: CASSLEGTAGYTF. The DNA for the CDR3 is TGTGCCAGCAGCTTGGAGGGAACGGCTGGCTACACCTTC.

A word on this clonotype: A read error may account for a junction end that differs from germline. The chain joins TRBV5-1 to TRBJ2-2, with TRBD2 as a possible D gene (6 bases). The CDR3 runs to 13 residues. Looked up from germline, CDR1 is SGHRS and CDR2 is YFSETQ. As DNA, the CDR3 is TGTGCCAGCAGCTTGGTGGGCCCGGGGGAACTGTTTTTT. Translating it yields CASSLVGPGELFF.

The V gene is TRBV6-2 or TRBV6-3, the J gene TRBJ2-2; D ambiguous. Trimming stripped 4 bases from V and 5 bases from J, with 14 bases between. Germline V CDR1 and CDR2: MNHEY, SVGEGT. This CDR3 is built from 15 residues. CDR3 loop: CASSFSHTVTGELFF. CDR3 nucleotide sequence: TGTGCCAGCAGTTTCTCTCATACGGTGACCGGGGAGCTGTTTTTT.

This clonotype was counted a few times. CDR3 loop: CASSLSRGRYEQYF. CDR3 DNA sequence: TGCGCCAGCAGCCTGAGTCGGGGCCGCTACGAGCAGTACTTC. V usage is TRBV4-3 and J usage is TRBJ2-7, with D perhaps being TRBD1 or TRBD2 (5 bases each). CDR1 and CDR2 (germline): LGHNA, YSLEER. The CDR3 totals 14 residues. V lost 4 bases, J lost 3 bases, and 13 bases lay in between.

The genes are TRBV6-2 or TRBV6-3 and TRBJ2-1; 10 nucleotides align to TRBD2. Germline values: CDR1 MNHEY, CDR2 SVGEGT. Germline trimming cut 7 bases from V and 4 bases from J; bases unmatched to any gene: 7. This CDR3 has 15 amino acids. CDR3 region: CASNSGLAVYNEQFF. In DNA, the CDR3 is TGTGCCAGCAATTCTGGACTAGCGGTTTACAATGAGCAGTTCTTC.

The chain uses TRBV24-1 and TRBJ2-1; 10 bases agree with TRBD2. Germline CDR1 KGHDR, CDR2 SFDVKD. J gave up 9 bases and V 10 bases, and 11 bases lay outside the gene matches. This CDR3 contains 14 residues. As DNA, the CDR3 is TGTGCCACACAAGCGGGGGGGCCTTCGGGTGAGCAGTTCTTC. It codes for CATQAGGPSGEQFF.

This chain's CDR3 is CASSESSLNQETQYF. The CDR3 DNA follows: TGTGCCAGCAGTGAGTCCTCCCTCAACCAAGAGACCCAGTACTTC. The gene calls are TRBV12-3 or TRBV12-4 and TRBJ2-5; D is unresolved. V was clipped by 5 bases and J by 0 bases, with 13 bases between them. This CDR3 spans 15 amino acids.

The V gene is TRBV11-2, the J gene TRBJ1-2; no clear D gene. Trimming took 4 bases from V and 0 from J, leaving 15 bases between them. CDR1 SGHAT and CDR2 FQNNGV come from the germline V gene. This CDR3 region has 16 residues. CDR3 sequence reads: CASSSVPHPTNYGYTF. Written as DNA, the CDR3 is TGTGCCAGCAGCTCCGTGCCACACCCGACTAACTATGGCTACACCTTC.

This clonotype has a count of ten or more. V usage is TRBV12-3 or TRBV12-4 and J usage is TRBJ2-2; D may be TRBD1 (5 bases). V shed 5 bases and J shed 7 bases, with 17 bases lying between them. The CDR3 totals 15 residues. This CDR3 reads CASSRQLSVGGELFF. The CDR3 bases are TGTGCCAGCAGTAGACAGCTTTCGGTGGGCGGGGAGCTGTTTTTT.

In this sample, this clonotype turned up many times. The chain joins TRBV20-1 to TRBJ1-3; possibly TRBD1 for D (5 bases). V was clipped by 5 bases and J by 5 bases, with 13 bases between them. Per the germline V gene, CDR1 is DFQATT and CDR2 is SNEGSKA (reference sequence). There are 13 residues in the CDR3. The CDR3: CSASGASRNTIYF. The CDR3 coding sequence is TGCAGTGCTTCCGGGGCTTCAAGAAACACCATATATTTT.

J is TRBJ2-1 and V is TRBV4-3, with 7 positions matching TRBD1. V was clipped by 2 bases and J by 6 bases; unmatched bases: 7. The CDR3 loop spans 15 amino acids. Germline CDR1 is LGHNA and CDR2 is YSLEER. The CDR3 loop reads CASSQNRGAGNEQFF. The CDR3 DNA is TGCGCCAGCAGCCAAAACAGGGGCGCAGGCAATGAGCAGTTCTTC.

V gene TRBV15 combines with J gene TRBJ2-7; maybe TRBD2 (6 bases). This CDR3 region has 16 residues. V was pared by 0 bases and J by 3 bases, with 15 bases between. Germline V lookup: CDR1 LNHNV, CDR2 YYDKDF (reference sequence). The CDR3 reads CATSRDLGSGFYEQYF. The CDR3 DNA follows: TGTGCCACCAGCAGAGATCTAGGTAGCGGATTCTACGAGCAGTACTTC.

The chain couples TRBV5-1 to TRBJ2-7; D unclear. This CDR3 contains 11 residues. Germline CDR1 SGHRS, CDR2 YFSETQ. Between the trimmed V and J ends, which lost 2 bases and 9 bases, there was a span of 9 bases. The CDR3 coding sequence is TGCGCCAGCAGCTTTGAATCGGTGCAGTACTTC. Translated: CASSFESVQYF.

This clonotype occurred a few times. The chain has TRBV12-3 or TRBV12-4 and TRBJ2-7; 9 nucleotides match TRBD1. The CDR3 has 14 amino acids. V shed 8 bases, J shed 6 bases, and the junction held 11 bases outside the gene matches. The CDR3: CASGPGQGLGEQYF. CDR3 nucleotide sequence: TGTGCCAGCGGGCCGGGACAGGGCTTGGGCGAGCAGTACTTC.

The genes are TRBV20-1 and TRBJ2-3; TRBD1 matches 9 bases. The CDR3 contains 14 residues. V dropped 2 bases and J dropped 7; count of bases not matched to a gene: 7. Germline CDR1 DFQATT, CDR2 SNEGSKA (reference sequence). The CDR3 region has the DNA TGCAGTGCTAGAAATGAGACAGGGGGATATACGCAGTATTTT. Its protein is CSARNETGGYTQYF.

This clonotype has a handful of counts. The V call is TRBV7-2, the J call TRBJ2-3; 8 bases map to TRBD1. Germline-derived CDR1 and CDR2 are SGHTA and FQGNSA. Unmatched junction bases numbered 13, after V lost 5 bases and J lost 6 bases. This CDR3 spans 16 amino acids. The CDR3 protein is CASSPKAGGGEDTQYF. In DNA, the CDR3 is TGTGCCAGCAGCCCAAAGGCAGGGGGCGGTGAGGATACGCAGTATTTT.

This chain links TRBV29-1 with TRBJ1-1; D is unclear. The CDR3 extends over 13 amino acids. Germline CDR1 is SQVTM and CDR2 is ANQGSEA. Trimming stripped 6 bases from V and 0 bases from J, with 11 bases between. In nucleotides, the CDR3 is TGCAGCGTGCACGGGATCCTGAACACTGAAGCTTTCTTT. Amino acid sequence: CSVHGILNTEAFF.